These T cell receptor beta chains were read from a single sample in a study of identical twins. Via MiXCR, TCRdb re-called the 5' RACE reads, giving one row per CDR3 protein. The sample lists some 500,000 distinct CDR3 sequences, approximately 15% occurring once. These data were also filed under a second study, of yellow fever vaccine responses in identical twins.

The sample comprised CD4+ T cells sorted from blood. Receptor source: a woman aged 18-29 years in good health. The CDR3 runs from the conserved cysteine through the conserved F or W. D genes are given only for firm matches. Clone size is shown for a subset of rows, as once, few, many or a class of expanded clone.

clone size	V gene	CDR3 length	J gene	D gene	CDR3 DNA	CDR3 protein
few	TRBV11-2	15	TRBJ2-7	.	TGTGCCAGCAGCTTAACGGGATCGCCCTCCTACGAGCAGTACTTC	CASSLTGSPSYEQYF
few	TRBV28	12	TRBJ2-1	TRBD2	TGTGCCAGCAGCTTACTTACCGGGACTAGGTTCTTC	CASSLLTGTRFF
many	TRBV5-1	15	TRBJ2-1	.	TGCGCCAGCAGCCTCCATTCGGGCTCCTACAATGAGCAGTTCTTC	CASSLHSGSYNEQFF
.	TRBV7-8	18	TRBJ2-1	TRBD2	TGTGCCAGCAGCTTAAGGCCGACTAGCGGGAGGGCCCACGATGAGCAGTTCTTC	CASSLRPTSGRAHDEQFF
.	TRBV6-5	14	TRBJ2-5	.	TGTGCCAGCAGTTACGGGACAAGTCAAGAGACCCAGTACTTC	CASSYGTSQETQYF
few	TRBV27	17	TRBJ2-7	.	TGTGCCAGCAGTCTCCTTAGGGGGGGACAGACCTCCTACGAGCAGTACTTC	CASSLLRGGQTSYEQYF
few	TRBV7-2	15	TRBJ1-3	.	TGTGCCAGCAGCCCAGGGACTGGGTCTGGAAACACCATATATTTT	CASSPGTGSGNTIYF
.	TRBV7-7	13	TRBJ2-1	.	TGTGCTAGCAGCTCCAGGATCTACAATGAGCAGTTCTTC	CASSSRIYNEQFF
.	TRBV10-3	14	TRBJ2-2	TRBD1	TGTGCCACCGGAGGACAGGGGGCGGCCGGGGAGCTGTTTTTT	CATGGQGAAGELFF
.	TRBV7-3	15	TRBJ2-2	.	TGTGCCAGCAGCTTAGACCTGGGGGGAACCGGGGAGCTGTTTTTT	CASSLDLGGTGELFF
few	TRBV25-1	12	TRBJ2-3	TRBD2	TGTGCCAGCAGTGAAGGACTAGTCGGGCAGTATTTT	CASSEGLVGQYF
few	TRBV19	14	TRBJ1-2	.	TGTGCCAGTAACCCGGGACCCCGGCTGTCCGGCTACACCTTC	CASNPGPRLSGYTF
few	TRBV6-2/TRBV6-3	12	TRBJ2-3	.	TGTGCCACCGCGCTAGCTGCAGATACGCAGTATTTT	CATALAADTQYF
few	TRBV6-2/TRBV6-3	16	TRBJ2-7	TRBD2	TGTGCCAGCAGTGATCCCGGGGGGACGAATTCCTACGAGCAGTACTTC	CASSDPGGTNSYEQYF
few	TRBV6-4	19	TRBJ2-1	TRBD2	TGTGCCAGCAGCTCCGGGACTAGCGGGGGCCAAAGCTCCTACAATGAGCAGTTCTTC	CASSSGTSGGQSSYNEQFF
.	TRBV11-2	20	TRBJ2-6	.	TGTGCCAGCAGCTTAGAACCCCCGGGGGCCACCAGTCTACGGGCCAACGTCCTGACTTTC	CASSLEPPGATSLRANVLTF
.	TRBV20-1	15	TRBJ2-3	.	TGCAGTGCTCCTCTAGCGAGTACTAGCACAGATACGCAGTATTTT	CSAPLASTSTDTQYF
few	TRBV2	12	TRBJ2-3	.	TGTGCCAGCAAAGAGGACACAGATACGCAGTATTTT	CASKEDTDTQYF
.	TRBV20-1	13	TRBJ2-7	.	TGCAGTGCTAGACCGGGACCGAGCTACGAGCAGTACTTC	CSARPGPSYEQYF
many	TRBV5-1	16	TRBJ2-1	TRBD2	TGCGCCAGCAGCTTGGGTATAGCGGGAAAATACAATGAGCAGTTCTTC	CASSLGIAGKYNEQFF
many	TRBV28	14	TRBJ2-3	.	TGTGCCAGCAGTTTGGGTCAGTTCACAGATACGCAGTATTTT	CASSLGQFTDTQYF
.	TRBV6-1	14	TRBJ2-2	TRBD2	TGTGCCAGCAGCCTTAGAGGACTAGCCGGGGAGCTGTTTTTT	CASSLRGLAGELFF
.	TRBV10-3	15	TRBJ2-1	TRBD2	TGTGCCATCAGTGCTTTGCGGGAGGGCCGGGTGGAGCAGTTCTTC	CAISALREGRVEQFF
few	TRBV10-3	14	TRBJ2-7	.	TGTGCCATCAGAGCAGGGGCGGGGTCCTACGAGCAGTACTTC	CAIRAGAGSYEQYF
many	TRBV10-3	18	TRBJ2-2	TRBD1	TGTGCCATCAGTGAGCCGCGGACAGGAGTAAAGAACACCGGGGAGCTGTTTTTT	CAISEPRTGVKNTGELFF
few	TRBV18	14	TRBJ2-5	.	TGTGCCAGCTCCCACTCCGAATACCAAGAGACCCAGTACTTC	CASSHSEYQETQYF
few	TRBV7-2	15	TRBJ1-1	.	TGTGCCAGCAGCTTAGTGGGTCCGGGAAAGACTGAAGCTTTCTTT	CASSLVGPGKTEAFF
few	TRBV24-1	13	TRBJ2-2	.	TGTGCCACCGTACAGGGGAACACCGGGGAGCTGTTTTTT	CATVQGNTGELFF
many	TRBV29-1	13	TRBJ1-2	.	TGCAGCGTCAGCAGGGAAAGGGGCTATGGCTACACCTTC	CSVSRERGYGYTF